This T cell receptor beta chain was documented in a study of T cell responses to AZD1222 COVID-19 vaccine (dated by TCRdb to 2020 to 2023). Turning to the overall study: AZD1222 recipients whose second dose came at about 4 weeks and those whose second dose came at about 12 weeks were combined into one group, since spike-specific TCR depth and breadth did not differ between the two schedules. A total of just over 230 trial participants underwent TCR sequencing, of whom around 210 had received two doses of AZD1222 and around 26 had received two doses of the MenACWY control vaccine. Trial participants were enrolled by age into subgroups of 18-55, 56-69 and 70-plus years, and around 150, 28 and 57 TCR-sequenced participants, respectively, were included in these subgroups.

The label giving this sample's time point can be read as: baseline before first vaccination. Samples from vaccinated people were obtained from the UK trials COV001 and COV002, which included a single-blind randomized controlled phase 2/3 trial of AZD1222 (ChAdOx1 nCoV-19) in healthy adults. For TCRbeta chain sequencing, PBMC samples were collected from trial participants at day 0 and at day 28 after the second dose. The germline V gene (reference sequence) sets CDR1 to MNHEY and CDR2 to SMNVEV. The CDR3, cysteine through phenylalanine, is 15 amino acids long. Solely the CDR3 DNA is kept, with 45 bases framed from the first base. Relative to germline, V is 3 bases shorter and J is 1 base shorter, with 12 bases between their ends. This clone was observed a handful of times. What antigen it recognizes has not been identified. There are no base qualities to consult, and no much larger clone falls within one base.

Broader findings and caveats from the paper: Conclusions about previously exposed vaccinees are limited because only five to seven AZD1222 recipients were SARS-CoV-2 seropositive at baseline. Vaccine-associated CD4 TCRs spanned the whole spike protein, with dominant responses in regions 160-218 and 743-854. Reportedly, close to half of the unique spike-specific TCRs recognized epitopes lying outside the regions that are mutated in the B.1.351 and B.1.1.7 variants. After two AZD1222 doses, spike-specific TCR breadth and depth were significantly higher than at day 0 and than in MenACWY recipients. The 56-69-year group was small, and its depth increase did not reach significance, likely because of low power. Participants were mostly white British and included more females than males, and it was suggested by the authors that clonal diversity may have been underestimated. Because no day 14 peak-response samples were available, the repertoires could be characterized only after the peak T cell response.

The CDR3 regions of human TCRbeta chains were subjected to immunosequencing. In the authors' own workflow: Repertoire TCRs were matched against a reference library of SARS-CoV-2-specific TCRs generated with the MIRA antigen-specificity platform. Breadth was defined as the fraction of unique TCRs that were SARS-CoV-2-associated. Depth was defined as the fraction of total T cells that were SARS-CoV-2-associated. Using the MIRA data, every spike-specific TCR was mapped to the spike region that the TCR reacted to and assigned to either a CD4 or a CD8 class. Log10-transformed breadth and depth values were compared by one-way ANOVA with Sidak's multiple comparisons tests. The table was pulled from immuneACCESS by TCRdb, which kept in-frame rearrangements only. Such tables lose some clones; where checked, under half of the loss comes from unresolved V genes, and the rest has no known cause. The V and J calls and clone size were taken over from that table, and D and trimming were inferred from the DNA. The sample table shows roughly 100,000 clones, and about 91% are seen once. The ten most abundant clones make up 18% of the sample.

This sample comprised peripheral blood, obtained on day 0 of AZD1222 vaccination. The chain is encoded by TRBV27 joined to TRBJ1-1; tentative D gene TRBD1, with 5 bases matching. This clonotype originated in an adult in good health. The DNA reads as follows: TGTGCCAGCAGTTTGCGGGGGAGGTGGAACACTGAAGCTTTCTTT. This is translated as CASSLRGRWNTEAFF.